Included here is one T cell receptor beta chain sequence, with context. Its antigen is unknown. No quality values exist for individual bases; no much larger clone is one base distant. Ficoll-Paque density gradient centrifugation was the method used to isolate PBMCs. The data originate from a study of T-cell memory formation after mild COVID-19 (dated by TCRdb to about 2021). Regarding the complete study: TCR sequence clusters from the two donors were largely donor specific. In two donors, T-cell clones that expanded and contracted after mild COVID-19 were followed by sequencing TCRalpha and TCRbeta repertoires longitudinally. Two young, previously healthy adult volunteers, one female and one male, were included in the cohort. Study-wide findings and limitations: Clones that contracted from day 15 to 85 showed balanced CD4/CD8 phenotypes, whereas a second wave of clones that expanded from day 15 to 37 leaned towards CD4+. Contracting CD4+ clones turned up mainly in the CM and EM memory subsets, whereas EMRA was where CD8+ clones were enriched. Only two mild cases were covered by the study, and larger cohorts that include severe cases with pre-infection samples were considered necessary. SARS-CoV-2 specificity of the second-wave clones peaking on day 37 was not confirmed. Some responding clones were detected in pre-infection memory, suggesting pre-existing cross-reactive memory T cells joined the SARS-CoV-2 response.

Reading the germline V gene gives CDR1 MNHEY and CDR2 SVGAGI. The CDR3 holds 13 amino acids from the cysteine to the phenylalanine. This entry keeps only the CDR3 DNA: 39 bases, framed from base 1. Compared with germline, V lacks 8 bases and J lacks 8 bases; bases without a gene match: 9. Sequencing used an Illumina NovaSeq 6000. Using 5'RACE with constant-segment primers, TCRalpha and TCRbeta cDNA libraries were constructed, with sample barcodes and unique molecular identifiers added in the process. Trizol reagent was used to extract RNA from every sample. Libraries were amplified in two PCR steps, with a second sample barcode and Illumina TruSeq adapters added in the second step. Libraries were sequenced on an Illumina NovaSeq with 2 x 150 bp paired-end reads. Concerning the study's data processing: The reads were demultiplexed and collapsed into UMI-guided consensus sequences using migec v1.2.7. Using mixcr v2.1.11, the UMI consensuses were aligned to TRA and TRB V and J templates and assembled into clonotypes. Clonotypes were classified as expanded or contracted when called significant by both edgeR and NoisET, with noise models trained on biological replicates. For edgeR calls, the thresholds were a false discovery rate-adjusted p below 0.01 and a log2 fold-change of 1. PCA with hierarchical clustering of max-normalized trajectories of the 1000 most abundant clonotypes was used as exploratory dynamics analysis. Separately sequenced CD4+ and CD8+ repertoires were used to assign the CD4 or CD8 phenotype of responding clones. TCRdb trimmed public reads at Q25 via fastp, called clones via MiXCR and kept in-frame beta chains. Rows are combined by CDR3 protein, so each entry shows the most common genes and DNA. TCRdb's processing, not the authors' own work, is the source of the V and J calls. The table for this sample lists around 180,000 distinct CDR3 sequences; about a fifth of them were counted only once. The ten largest account for 3% to 4% of the sample.

The V and J genes are TRBV6-5 and TRBJ1-1; 9 middle bases align to TRBD1. The TCR comes from a man aged 18 to 35 who had mild COVID-19 (a few samples of this study predate the infection). The sample titles of this study are shuffled in the database, so cell type and time point are left out; the donor was told from shared clones. Sequencing used PBMCs or a T cell subset sorted from them (not recorded which). The CDR3 protein: CASRATGTGEAFF. The DNA is TGTGCCAGCCGGGCCACGGGGACAGGGGAAGCTTTCTTT.